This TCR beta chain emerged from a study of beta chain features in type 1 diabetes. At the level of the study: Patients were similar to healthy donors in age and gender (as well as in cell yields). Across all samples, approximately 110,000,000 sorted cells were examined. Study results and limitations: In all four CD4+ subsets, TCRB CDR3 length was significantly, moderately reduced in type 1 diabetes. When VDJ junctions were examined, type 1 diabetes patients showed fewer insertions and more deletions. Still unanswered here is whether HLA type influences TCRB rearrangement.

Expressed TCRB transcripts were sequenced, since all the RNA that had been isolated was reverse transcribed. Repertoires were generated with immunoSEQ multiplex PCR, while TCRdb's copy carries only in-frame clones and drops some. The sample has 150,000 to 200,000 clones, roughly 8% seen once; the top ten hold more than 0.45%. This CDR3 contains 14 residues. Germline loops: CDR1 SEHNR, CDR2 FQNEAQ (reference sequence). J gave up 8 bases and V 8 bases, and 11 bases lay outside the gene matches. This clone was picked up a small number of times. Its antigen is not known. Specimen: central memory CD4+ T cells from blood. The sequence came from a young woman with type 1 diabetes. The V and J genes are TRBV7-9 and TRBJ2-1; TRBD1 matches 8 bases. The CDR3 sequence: CASEDRVRGHEQFF. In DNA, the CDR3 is TGTGCCAGCGAGGACAGGGTTCGAGGTCATGAGCAGTTCTTC.